These 12 T cell receptor beta chains were sequenced from one sample in a study of HIV-infected patients and healthy controls. Reverse transcription used around 500 ng RNA and constant-region primers for alpha and beta. Separate chain-specific third strand synthesis with multiplexing indices produced the alpha and beta libraries. TCRdb redid the calling of the 5' RACE reads with MiXCR, one entry per CDR3 protein. The table shows about 10,000 distinct CDR3 sequences, with roughly a tenth occurring only once. No cell fractionation was done, so the repertoire covers all unsorted peripheral blood T cells. This specimen was blood, taken before antiretroviral therapy. These receptor sequences come from an adult with HIV infection.

In this sample, this clonotype turned up many times. The chain is built from TRBV7-9 and TRBJ2-5; 9 bases fit TRBD2. V gave up 1 base and J gave up 2 bases; unmatched junction bases: 5. CDR3 length: 16 residues. Germline CDR1 and CDR2: SEHNR and FQNEAQ (reference sequence). The CDR3 spells CASSLGLAGPQETQYF. DNA of the CDR3: TGTGCCAGCAGCTTAGGGCTAGCGGGGCCACAAGAGACCCAGTACTTC.

Many counts were recorded for this clonotype. This sequence joins TRBV5-4 and TRBJ2-3; 13 nucleotides align to TRBD2. The CDR3 runs to 17 residues. The trim removed 3 bases at V and 1 base at J, leaving 5 bases unmatched. Looked up from germline, CDR1 is SGHNT and CDR2 is YYREEE (reference sequence). The CDR3: CASSSLGTSGGTDTQYF. CDR3 coding DNA: TGTGCCAGCAGCTCGCTCGGGACTAGCGGGGGCACAGATACGCAGTATTTT.

A few counts support this clonotype. The chain uses TRBV7-2 and TRBJ1-1; unclear D gene. V lost 5 bases, J lost 1 base, and 8 bases lay in between. CDR1 and CDR2 from the germline V gene are SGHTA and FQGNSA. CDR3 length equals 13 residues. The CDR3 is CASSQIWNTEAFF. The CDR3 bases are TGTGCCAGCAGCCAAATATGGAACACTGAAGCTTTCTTT. Using reference TRBV7-2 and TRBJ1-1 for the parts outside the CDR3, the full variable domain is GAGVSQSPSNKVTEKGKDVELRCDPISGHTALYWYRQSLGQGLEFLIYFQGNSAPDKSGLPSDRFSAERTGGSVSTLTIQRTQQEDSAVYLCASSQIWNTEAFFGQGTRLTVV.

By its share, this clonotype is medium-sized (0.01 to 0.1%). V is TRBV6-2 or TRBV6-3 and J is TRBJ2-1; TRBD2 matches 7 bases. V lost 8 bases, J lost 7 bases, and 8 bases stayed unmatched. This CDR3 contains 13 residues. Germline loops: CDR1 MNHEY, CDR2 SVGEGT. The CDR3 DNA sequence: TGTGCCAGCTTGTCCCGCGGGAGAAATGAGCAGTTCTTC. This gives the protein CASLSRGRNEQFF.

In its sample, this clonotype was seen many times. V and J are TRBV3-1 and TRBJ1-3; D not certain. The CDR3 contains 12 residues. The ends were cut back, 4 bases at V and 3 bases at J, with 4 bases in the middle. Per the germline V gene, CDR1 is LGHDT and CDR2 is YNNKEL (reference sequence). The CDR3 loop is CASSPDGNTIYF. DNA of the CDR3: TGTGCCAGCAGCCCTGATGGAAACACCATATATTTT. Based on the CDR3 plus reference TRBV3-1 and TRBJ1-3, the full variable domain is DTAVSQTPKYLVTQMGNDKSIKCEQNLGHDTMYWYKQDSKKFLKIMFSYNNKELIINETVPNRFSPKSPDKAHLNLHINSLELGDSAVYFCASSPDGNTIYFGEGSWLTVV.

This clonotype came up many times. The chain is built from TRBV3-1 and TRBJ1-2; the D gene is possibly TRBD1 (5 bases). Germline V CDR1 and CDR2: LGHDT, YNNKEL (reference sequence). Trimming took off 3 bases at V and 6 bases at J, with 11 bases between the two ends. The CDR3 length is 13 residues. CDR3 amino acids: CASSHRERNGYTF. CDR3 DNA: TGTGCCAGCAGCCACAGGGAAAGGAATGGCTACACCTTC. The entire variable domain, with the rest obtained from reference TRBV3-1 and TRBJ1-2, is as follows: DTAVSQTPKYLVTQMGNDKSIKCEQNLGHDTMYWYKQDSKKFLKIMFSYNNKELIINETVPNRFSPKSPDKAHLNLHINSLELGDSAVYFCASSHRERNGYTFGSGTRLTVV.

Ten or more counts support this clonotype. The V and J genes are TRBV7-9 and TRBJ2-3; D gene ambiguous. Trimming shortened V by 4 bases and J by 0 bases, and 11 bases separated the two germline ends. The CDR3 is 15 residues long. Germline V gives CDR1 SEHNR, CDR2 FQNEAQ (reference sequence). In DNA form, the CDR3 reads TGTGCCAGCAGCTCAAGGACGGAGAGCACAGATACGCAGTATTTT. Amino acid sequence: CASSSRTESTDTQYF.

This clonotype appeared many times. This chain links TRBV6-2 or TRBV6-3 with TRBJ1-5, with D maybe TRBD1 (6 bases). The CDR3 sequence is 14 residues long. Looked up from germline, CDR1 is MNHEY and CDR2 is SVGEGT. Trimming cost V 4 bases and J 4 bases, with 11 bases left between them. The CDR3 sequence: CASSFGQGNQPQHF. DNA for the CDR3: TGTGCCAGCAGTTTCGGGCAGGGGAATCAGCCCCAGCATTTT.

Relative to its sample, this clonotype is hyperexpanded. The J gene is TRBJ2-7, the V gene TRBV28; D may be TRBD1 (5 bases). Trimming removed 4 bases from V and 5 bases from J, with 18 bases in between. CDR1 and CDR2 (germline): MDHEN, SYDVKM. The CDR3 consists of 15 residues. The CDR3 protein is CASSWSPSRVHEQYF. For the CDR3, the DNA is TGTGCCAGCAGTTGGTCCCCAAGCAGGGTACACGAGCAGTACTTC. The whole variable domain, remainder taken from reference TRBV28 and TRBJ2-7, is DVKVTQSSRYLVKRTGEKVFLECVQDMDHENMFWYRQDPGLGLRLIYFSYDVKMKEKGDIPEGYSVSREKKERFSLILESASTNQTSMYLCASSWSPSRVHEQYFGPGTRLTVT.

In its sample, this clonotype was seen many times. A read error may account for a junction end that differs from germline. V gene TRBV14 combines with J gene TRBJ2-7; unclear D gene. There are 14 residues in the CDR3. Germline CDR1 reads SGHDN; CDR2 reads FVKESK. The DNA for the CDR3 is TGTGCCAGCAGCCCAGGCGCGGCATTCCTGGAGTTCTATTTC. It yields the protein CASSPGAAFLEFYF. The entire variable domain, with the rest obtained from reference TRBV14 and TRBJ2-7, is as follows: EAGVTQFPSHSVIEKGQTVTLRCDPISGHDNLYWYRRVMGKEIKFLLHFVKESKQDESGMPNNRFLAERTGGTYSTLKVQPAELEDSGVYFCASSPGAAFLEFYFGPGTRLTVT.

The chain employs TRBV27 and TRBJ1-5; 7 bases agree with TRBD1. CDR1 MNHEY and CDR2 SMNVEV come from the germline V gene (reference sequence). J was trimmed by 7 bases and V by 1 base; bases with no gene match: 4. The CDR3 is 14 amino acids. CDR3 nucleotide sequence: TGTGCCAGCAGTTTATGGGCAGGGGGACAGCCCCAGCATTTT. It encodes CASSLWAGGQPQHF.

Many counts were recorded for this clonotype. This sequence joins TRBV13 and TRBJ2-1, with 7 positions matching TRBD1. Germline V gene sequence: CDR1 PRHDT, CDR2 FYEKMQ (reference sequence). J lost 7 bases, V lost 8 bases, and 17 bases had no gene match. CDR3 size: 16 residues. DNA for the CDR3: TGTGCCAGCCACATTAGGTGGGACAGTGGGTGGAATGAGCAGTTCTTC. As protein: CASHIRWDSGWNEQFF.